What follows is one T cell receptor (beta chain) and its context. Its antigen is still unknown. The CDR3 runs 14 residues. Germline V CDR1 and CDR2: SGHRS, YFSETQ. Trimming stripped 6 bases from V and 0 bases from J, with 12 bases between. This record belongs to a study of siplizumab effects on memory and regulatory T cells. Study findings and constraints: No functional test confirmed suppression by proliferating siplizumab-culture Tregs. Among sequences traceable to unstimulated CD4+ memory cells, alloreactive ones were significantly reduced by siplizumab. An assignable phenotype, naive or memory, was missing from roughly 76-95% of proliferating CD4+ or CD8+ clones.

Some clones are missing from TCRdb's copy, which holds only in-frame ones; the method was immunoSEQ multiplex PCR. The sample lists about 100,000 clones; 91% were seen once. J is TRBJ1-1 and V is TRBV5-1; D gene unclear. The source material was CD4+ T cells sorted from blood. The TCR sequence derives from a human donor in good health. The CDR3: CASKPAPLNTEAFF. CDR3 DNA: TGCGCCAGCAAGCCCGCCCCGTTGAACACTGAAGCTTTCTTT.